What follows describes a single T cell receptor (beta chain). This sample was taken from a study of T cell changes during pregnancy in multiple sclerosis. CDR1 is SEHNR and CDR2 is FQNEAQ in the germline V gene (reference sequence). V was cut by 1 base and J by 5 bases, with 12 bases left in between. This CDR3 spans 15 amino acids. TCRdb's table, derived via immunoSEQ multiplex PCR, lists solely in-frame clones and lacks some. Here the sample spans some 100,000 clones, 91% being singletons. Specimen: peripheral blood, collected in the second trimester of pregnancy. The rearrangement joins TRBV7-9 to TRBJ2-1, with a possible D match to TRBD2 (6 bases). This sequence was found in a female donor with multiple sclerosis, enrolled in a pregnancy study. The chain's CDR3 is CASSLGASAHNEQFF. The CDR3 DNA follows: TGTGCCAGCAGCTTAGGTGCTAGCGCCCACAATGAGCAGTTCTTC.